Shown below are 8 T cell receptor beta chains from a single sample sequenced in a study of shared clonotypes between healthy human individuals. TCRdb's copy holds only in-frame clones and misses some; the assay was immunoSEQ multiplex PCR. Among millions of clones listed, roughly 93% were seen once. The source material was naive CD4+ T cells from PBMCs. Specified subset: CD45RA+ positively selected. These TCRs come from a man aged 18 to 35 in good health. Some clones in this sample may be carry-over from other donors' samples.

V is TRBV11-1 and J is TRBJ2-7; TRBD1 is a possible D gene (5 bases). Germline CDR1 reads SGHAT; CDR2 reads FQDESV (reference sequence). V was shortened by 1 base and J by 6 bases, with 10 bases between the two germline ends. The CDR3 length is 13 residues. The chain's CDR3 is CASSLEAGSEQYF. The CDR3 DNA reads as TGTGCCAGCAGCTTAGAGGCAGGGTCCGAGCAGTACTTC.

The chain combines TRBV7-9 with TRBJ1-1; possibly TRBD1 for D (5 bases). Germline V gene sequence: CDR1 SEHNR, CDR2 FQNEAQ (reference sequence). This CDR3 region has 13 residues. The V end was cut by 6 bases, the J end by 8 bases, with 16 bases between. The CDR3 coding sequence is TGTGCCAGCAGTTGGACCCCTGGGGCGGAAGCTTTCTTT. Residues: CASSWTPGAEAFF.

The rearrangement uses TRBV9 and TRBJ1-3, with D possibly being TRBD1 (5 bases). This CDR3 is built from 15 residues. Germline CDR1 and CDR2: SGDLS and YYNGEE. V dropped 4 bases and J dropped 0 bases, with 11 bases sitting between them. CDR3 in amino acids: CASSPDSLSGNTIYF. The CDR3 nucleotides read TGTGCCAGCAGCCCCGACAGTCTCTCTGGAAACACCATATATTTT. Complete variable domain (other parts from reference TRBV9 and TRBJ1-3): DSGVTQTPKHLITATGQRVTLRCSPRSGDLSVYWYQQSLDQGLQFLIQYYNGEERAKGNILERFSAQQFPDLHSELNLSSLELGDSALYFCASSPDSLSGNTIYFGEGSWLTVV.

The CDR3 here is CASSFSPQLAEGSYEQYF. Written as DNA, the CDR3 is TGTGCCAGCAGTTTCTCACCCCAATTAGCGGAGGGCTCCTACGAGCAGTACTTC. The V and J genes are TRBV28 and TRBJ2-7; D possibly corresponds to TRBD2 (6 bases). Germline V gene lookup returns CDR1 MDHEN and CDR2 SYDVKM. CDR3 length equals 18 residues. Trimming stripped 3 bases from V and 0 bases from J, with 21 bases between.

About this clone: The sample holds other DNA sequences that translate to the same CDR3. V is TRBV5-1 and J is TRBJ2-5; 7 bases align to TRBD1. V dropped 2 bases and J dropped 4; count of bases not matched to a gene: 5. The CDR3 totals 14 residues. Germline loops: CDR1 SGHRS, CDR2 YFSETQ. The CDR3 sequence: CASSLQGSRETQYF. CDR3 nucleotides: TGCGCCAGCAGCTTACAGGGGTCGCGAGAGACCCAGTACTTC.

The CDR3 DNA reads as TGCGCCAGCAGCTTGTCCTTAGGCAGCGTGAGGAATGAGCAGTTCTTC. Its translation: CASSLSLGSVRNEQFF. The rearrangement links TRBV5-1 to TRBJ2-1; D is unclear. The length of the CDR3 is 16 residues. Germline V gene lookup returns CDR1 SGHRS and CDR2 YFSETQ. The V end lost 1 base, the J end lost 7 bases, and 18 bases lay between the germline ends.

The rearrangement joins TRBV30 to TRBJ1-5; D not resolved. The V and J ends lost 0 bases and 7 bases respectively, with 19 bases between them. CDR1 GTSNPN and CDR2 SVGIG come from the germline V gene (reference sequence). The CDR3 is 16 residues long. CDR3 DNA: TGTGCCTGGAGTGTACCCGGCTCCCAAGGCGGGCAGCCCCAGCATTTT. Translated: CAWSVPGSQGGQPQHF.

The V gene is TRBV13, the J gene TRBJ2-7, with a possible D match to TRBD2 (6 bases). There are 14 residues in the CDR3. V was shortened by 3 bases and J by 2 bases, with 11 bases between the two germline ends. Germline values: CDR1 PRHDT, CDR2 FYEKMQ (reference sequence). Written as DNA, the CDR3 is TGTGCCAGCAGCTTCAGCGGGCAAACCTACGAGCAGTACTTC. Protein product: CASSFSGQTYEQYF.